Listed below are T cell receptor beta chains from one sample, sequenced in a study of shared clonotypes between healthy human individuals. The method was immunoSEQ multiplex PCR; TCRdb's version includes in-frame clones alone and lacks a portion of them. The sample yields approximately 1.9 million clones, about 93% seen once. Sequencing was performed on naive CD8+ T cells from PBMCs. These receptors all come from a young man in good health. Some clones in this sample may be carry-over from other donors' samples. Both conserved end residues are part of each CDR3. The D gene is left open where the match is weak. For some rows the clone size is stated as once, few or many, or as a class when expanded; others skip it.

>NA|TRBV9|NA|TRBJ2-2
CASSVYRVTNTGELFF
TGTGCCAGCAGCGTATATCGGGTAACGAACACCGGGGAGCTGTTTTTT
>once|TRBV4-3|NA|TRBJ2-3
CASSQDWAITDTQYF
TGCGCCAGCAGCCAAGACTGGGCGATCACAGATACGCAGTATTTT
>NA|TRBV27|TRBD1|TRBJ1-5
CASSPGQGSNQPQHF
TGTGCCAGCAGCCCAGGACAGGGGAGCAATCAGCCCCAGCATTTT
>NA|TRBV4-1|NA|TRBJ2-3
CASSSVPTDTQYF
TGCGCCAGCAGCTCCGTACCGACAGATACGCAGTATTTT
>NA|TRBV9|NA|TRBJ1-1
CASSVNQGLATEAFF
TGTGCCAGCAGCGTAAATCAGGGGCTGGCCACTGAAGCTTTCTTT
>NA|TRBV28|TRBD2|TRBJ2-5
CASSPRTSGPLVAQYF
TGTGCCAGCAGTCCCAGGACTAGCGGACCCCTGGTAGCCCAGTACTTC
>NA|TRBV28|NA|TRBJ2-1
CASKGRAGMEQFF
TGTGCCAGCAAGGGCAGGGCGGGTATGGAGCAGTTCTTC
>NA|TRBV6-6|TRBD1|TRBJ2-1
CASSPGQGASYNEQFF
TGTGCCAGCAGCCCTGGACAGGGGGCTTCCTACAATGAGCAGTTCTTC
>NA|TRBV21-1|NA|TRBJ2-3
CASSKVSGRGRRDTQYF
TGTGCCAGCAGCAAAGTTTCAGGCAGGGGGCGCAGAGATACGCAGTATTTT
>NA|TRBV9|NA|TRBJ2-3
CASSVQDTSTDTQYF
TGTGCCAGCAGCGTACAGGACACAAGCACAGATACGCAGTATTTT
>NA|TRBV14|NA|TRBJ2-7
CASSQRGTASSYEQYF
TGTGCCAGCAGCCAACGAGGGACTGCTAGCTCCTACGAGCAGTACTTC
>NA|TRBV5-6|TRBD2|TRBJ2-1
CASSGARLAGGIYNEQFF
TGTGCCAGCAGCGGAGCTCGACTAGCGGGAGGAATATACAATGAGCAGTTCTTC
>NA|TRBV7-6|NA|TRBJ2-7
CASSPRLAAEQYF
TGTGCCAGCAGCCCGCGACTTGCCGCTGAGCAGTACTTC
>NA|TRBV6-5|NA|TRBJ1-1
CASSYRSDPGGAFF
TGTGCCAGCAGTTACCGCAGCGACCCTGGCGGGGCTTTCTTT
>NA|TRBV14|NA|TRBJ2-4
CASSHGGPGAKNIQYF
TGTGCCAGCAGCCACGGCGGTCCCGGGGCCAAAAACATTCAGTACTTC
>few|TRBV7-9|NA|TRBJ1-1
CASPGKQEAFF
TGTGCCAGCCCCGGAAAGCAAGAAGCTTTCTTT
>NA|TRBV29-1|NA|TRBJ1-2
CSVGGGYTF
TGCAGCGTTGGAGGTGGCTACACCTTC
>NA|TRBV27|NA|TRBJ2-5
CASSFLREQETQYF
TGTGCCAGCAGTTTTCTCAGGGAGCAAGAGACCCAGTACTTC
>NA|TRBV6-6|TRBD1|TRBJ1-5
CANSGGDNQPQHF
TGTGCCAATTCAGGGGGCGACAATCAGCCCCAGCATTTT
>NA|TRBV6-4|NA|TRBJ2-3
CASSDTTLTGTDTQYF
TGTGCCAGCAGTGACACGACTCTTACGGGGACAGATACGCAGTATTTT
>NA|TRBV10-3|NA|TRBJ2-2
CATEDILNTGELFF
TGTGCCACCGAGGACATACTCAACACCGGGGAGCTGTTTTTT
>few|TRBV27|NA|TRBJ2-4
CASSPFEAAKNIQYF
TGTGCCAGCAGTCCATTCGAAGCGGCCAAAAACATTCAGTACTTC
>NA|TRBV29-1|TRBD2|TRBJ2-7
CSAESGRGYEQYF
TGCAGCGCCGAAAGCGGGAGGGGGTACGAGCAGTACTTC
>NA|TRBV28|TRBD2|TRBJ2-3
CASSFPGLAGVWGQDTQYF
TGTGCCAGCAGTTTCCCGGGACTAGCGGGAGTTTGGGGCCAAGATACGCAGTATTTT
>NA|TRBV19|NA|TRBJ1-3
CASTDGNTIYF
TGTGCCAGTACAGACGGAAACACCATATATTTT
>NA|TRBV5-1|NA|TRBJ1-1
CASSGRDLNTEAFF
TGCGCCAGCAGCGGACGGGACCTGAACACTGAAGCTTTCTTT
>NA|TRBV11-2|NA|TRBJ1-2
CASSLGRGPNYGYTF
TGTGCCAGCAGCTTAGGCCGGGGCCCTAACTATGGCTACACCTTC
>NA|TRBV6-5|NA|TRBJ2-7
CASSYSTGQLNHEQYF
TGTGCCAGCAGTTACTCGACAGGACAACTCAACCACGAGCAGTACTTC
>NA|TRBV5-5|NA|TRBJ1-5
CASSLGGLSNQPQHF
TGTGCCAGCAGCTTAGGGGGGCTGAGCAATCAGCCCCAGCATTTT
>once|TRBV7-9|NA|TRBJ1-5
CASSLGGRGQPQHF
TGTGCCAGCAGCTTGGGGGGTAGGGGTCAGCCCCAGCATTTT
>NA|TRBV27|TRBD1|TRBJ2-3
CASSSPGTGSTDTQYF
TGTGCCAGCAGTTCCCCCGGGACAGGTAGCACAGATACGCAGTATTTT
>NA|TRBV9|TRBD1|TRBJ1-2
CASSPLILDRGHNYGYTF
TGTGCCAGCAGCCCCCTGATTTTGGACAGGGGGCATAACTATGGCTACACCTTC
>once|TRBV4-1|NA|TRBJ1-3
CASSPRQTNTIYF
TGCGCCAGTTCCCCGCGGCAGACGAACACCATATATTTT
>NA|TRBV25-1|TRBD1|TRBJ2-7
CASSDSRTGAYEQYF
TGTGCCAGCAGTGATTCTAGGACAGGTGCCTACGAGCAGTACTTC
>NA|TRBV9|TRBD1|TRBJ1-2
CASSARTGMNYGYTF
TGTGCCAGCAGCGCTCGGACAGGGATGAACTATGGCTACACCTTC
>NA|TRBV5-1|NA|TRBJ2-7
CASSLDGTYEQYF
TGCGCCAGCAGCTTGGACGGGACCTACGAGCAGTACTTC
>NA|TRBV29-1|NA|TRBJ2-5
CSGLDTAGLQETQYF
TGCAGCGGTCTGGACACTGCGGGTTTGCAAGAGACCCAGTACTTC
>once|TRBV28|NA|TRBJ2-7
CASSLSAGDAEQYF
TGTGCCAGCAGTTTATCCGCAGGGGATGCCGAGCAGTACTTC
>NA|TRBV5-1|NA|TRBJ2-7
CASSLAGKTYEQYF
TGCGCCAGCAGCTTGGCCGGAAAAACCTACGAGCAGTACTTC